Reported below is one T cell receptor (beta chain). Using immunoSEQ multiplex PCR, the repertoire was profiled, and TCRdb retains in-frame clones only, with some absent. The sample lists about 45,000 clones; 90% to 95% were seen once. The data were taken from a study of graft-versus-host responses after intestinal transplantation. V was clipped by 4 bases and J by 9 bases, with 10 bases between them. The CDR3 covers 13 residues. Germline assignment: CDR1 MDHEN and CDR2 SYDVKM. This clonotype was sampled from a human patient who received an intestinal transplant, so some T cells may come from the graft donor. The starting material was PBMCs, obtained 524 days after transplant. The chain has TRBV28 and TRBJ1-6; D possibly corresponds to TRBD1 (6 bases). CDR3 nucleotide sequence: TGTGCCAGCAGTTCCGGACAGCCTTCACCCCTCCACTTT. Amino acid sequence: CASSSGQPSPLHF.